Below, 2 T cell receptor beta chains from the same sample are listed, as sequenced in a study of cytomegalovirus exposure and HLA in healthy donors (dated 2017 in TCRdb). Libraries were made using the immunoSEQ multiplex PCR assay. The multiplex PCR relied on a mix of 60 forward primers for TCR Vbeta segments and 13 reverse primers for TCR Jbeta segments. This immuneACCESS table, as held by TCRdb, lists in-frame sequences with V and J called but not all clones. Of the missing ones, under half trace to an unresolved V gene in checked studies; the others have no known cause. Within this sample are 100,000 to 150,000 clones, with about 82% of them counted one time only. The ten largest clones add up to 1.9% of the sample. The sample comprised PBMCs. The source of these receptors is a man aged 50-60 years in good health and CMV-seronegative.

The chain couples TRBV5-1 to TRBJ2-3, with D possibly being TRBD1 (6 bases). Germline V lookup: CDR1 SGHRS, CDR2 YFSETQ. The CDR3 totals 14 residues. V shed 7 bases and J shed 0 bases, with 12 bases lying between them. CDR3 DNA: TGCGCCAGCTTCCAGACAGGCAGCACAGATACGCAGTATTTT. It specifies CASFQTGSTDTQYF.

The chain employs TRBV7-8 and TRBJ2-1, with 9 nucleotides matching TRBD2. V lost 6 bases to trimming and J lost 1 base; unmatched junction nucleotides: 7. CDR1 SGHVS and CDR2 FQNEAQ come from the germline V gene. The CDR3 sequence is 16 residues long. The CDR3 is CASRTLAGPSYNEQFF. DNA of the CDR3: TGTGCCAGCAGGACTCTAGCGGGGCCTTCCTACAATGAGCAGTTCTTC.